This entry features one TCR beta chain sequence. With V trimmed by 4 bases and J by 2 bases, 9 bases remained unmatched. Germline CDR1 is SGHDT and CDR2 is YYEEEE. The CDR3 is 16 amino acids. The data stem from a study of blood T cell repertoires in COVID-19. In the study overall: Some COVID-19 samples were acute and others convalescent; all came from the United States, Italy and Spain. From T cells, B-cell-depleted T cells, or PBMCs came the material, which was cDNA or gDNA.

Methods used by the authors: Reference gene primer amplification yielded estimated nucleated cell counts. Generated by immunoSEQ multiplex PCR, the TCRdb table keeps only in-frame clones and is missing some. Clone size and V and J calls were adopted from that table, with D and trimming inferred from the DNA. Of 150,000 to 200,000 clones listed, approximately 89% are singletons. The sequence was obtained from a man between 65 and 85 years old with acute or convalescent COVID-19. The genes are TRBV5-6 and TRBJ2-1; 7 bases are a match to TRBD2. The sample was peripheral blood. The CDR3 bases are TGTGCCAGCAGCCCCTTCGGGACTACTACCTACAATGAGCAGTTCTTC. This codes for CASSPFGTTTYNEQFF.